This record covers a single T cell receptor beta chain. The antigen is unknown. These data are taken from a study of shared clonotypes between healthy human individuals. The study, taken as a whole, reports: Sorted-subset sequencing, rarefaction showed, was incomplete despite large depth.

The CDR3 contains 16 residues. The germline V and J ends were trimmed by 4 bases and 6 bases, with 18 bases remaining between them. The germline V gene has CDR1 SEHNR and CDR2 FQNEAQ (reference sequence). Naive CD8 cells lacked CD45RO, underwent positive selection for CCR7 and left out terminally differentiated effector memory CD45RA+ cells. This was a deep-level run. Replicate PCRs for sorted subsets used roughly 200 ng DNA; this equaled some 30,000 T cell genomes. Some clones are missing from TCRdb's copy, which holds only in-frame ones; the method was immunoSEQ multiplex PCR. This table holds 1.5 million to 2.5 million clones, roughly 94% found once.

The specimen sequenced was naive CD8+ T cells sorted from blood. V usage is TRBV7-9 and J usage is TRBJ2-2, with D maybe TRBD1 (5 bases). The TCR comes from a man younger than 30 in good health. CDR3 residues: CASSSSPLGAAGELFF. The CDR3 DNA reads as TGTGCCAGCAGCTCTTCCCCGTTAGGGGCCGCCGGGGAGCTGTTTTTT.